A selection of T cell receptor beta chains follows, all from one sample in a study of blood T cell repertoires in COVID-19. Here immunoSEQ multiplex PCR was the method, and the copy in TCRdb shows in-frame clones only, minus some. The table includes 250,000 to 350,000 clones, about 81% detected once. What was sequenced was peripheral blood. The receptor source for this set is a human donor with COVID-19, enrolled during active disease. The donor label of this sample is uncertain. Each CDR3 is given with its conserved first and last residue. A D gene is named only where the DNA matches it firmly. A clone size is listed for some rows: how often the clone was seen (once, few, many), or a class if it is expanded.

V gene: TRBV28; D gene: TRBD2; CDR3 length: 17; J gene: TRBJ2-3; clone size: once; CDR3 protein: CARNLTSRLAGGVTQYF; CDR3 DNA: TGTGCCAGAAACCTCACTAGCCGACTAGCGGGAGGAGTCACGCAGTATTTT
V gene: TRBV21-1; D gene: -; CDR3 length: 16; J gene: TRBJ1-2; clone size: -; CDR3 protein: CASSTHPGQGNYGYTF; CDR3 DNA: TGTGCCAGCAGCACCCATCCGGGACAGGGTAACTATGGCTACACCTTC
V gene: TRBV6-1; D gene: TRBD1; CDR3 length: 16; J gene: TRBJ1-1; clone size: -; CDR3 protein: CASSEAPGQGRAEAFF; CDR3 DNA: TGTGCCAGCAGTGAAGCCCCGGGACAGGGGAGAGCTGAAGCTTTCTTT
V gene: TRBV7-3; D gene: TRBD2; CDR3 length: 16; J gene: TRBJ2-3; clone size: -; CDR3 protein: CASSPTGGEGTDTQYF; CDR3 DNA: TGTGCCAGCAGCCCAACGGGGGGGGAGGGCACAGATACGCAGTATTTT
V gene: TRBV6-5; D gene: -; CDR3 length: 14; J gene: TRBJ2-5; clone size: once; CDR3 protein: CASTRSGYQETQYF; CDR3 DNA: TGTGCCAGCACCCGCTCCGGGTACCAAGAGACCCAGTACTTC
V gene: TRBV10-1; D gene: -; CDR3 length: 13; J gene: TRBJ1-1; clone size: -; CDR3 protein: CASLDSPNTEAFF; CDR3 DNA: TGCGCCAGCCTGGACAGCCCGAACACTGAAGCTTTCTTT
V gene: TRBV5-4; D gene: -; CDR3 length: 15; J gene: TRBJ1-4; clone size: -; CDR3 protein: CASSLDGGGNEKLFF; CDR3 DNA: TGTGCCAGCAGCTTGGATGGCGGGGGGAATGAAAAACTGTTTTTT
V gene: TRBV11-3; D gene: TRBD2; CDR3 length: 15; J gene: TRBJ2-7; clone size: -; CDR3 protein: CASSLVRGARGEQYF; CDR3 DNA: TGTGCCAGCAGCTTAGTGCGGGGGGCGCGAGGGGAGCAGTACTTC
V gene: TRBV29-1; D gene: -; CDR3 length: 13; J gene: TRBJ1-1; clone size: once; CDR3 protein: CSVYHGMNTEAFF; CDR3 DNA: TGCAGCGTTTACCACGGGATGAACACTGAAGCTTTCTTT
V gene: TRBV21-1; D gene: -; CDR3 length: 17; J gene: TRBJ2-1; clone size: -; CDR3 protein: CASSSWDGTSGGNEQFF; CDR3 DNA: TGTGCCAGCAGCTCCTGGGACGGGACTAGCGGGGGTAATGAGCAGTTCTTC
V gene: TRBV3-1/TRBV3-2; D gene: -; CDR3 length: 14; J gene: TRBJ2-3; clone size: -; CDR3 protein: CASSPMRGTDTQYF; CDR3 DNA: TGTGCCAGCAGCCCAATGCGGGGCACAGATACGCAGTATTTT
V gene: TRBV2; D gene: -; CDR3 length: 14; J gene: TRBJ1-1; clone size: -; CDR3 protein: CASSLDRRNTEAFF; CDR3 DNA: TGTGCCAGCAGTCTGGACAGAAGGAACACTGAAGCTTTCTTT
V gene: TRBV20-1; D gene: -; CDR3 length: 15; J gene: TRBJ1-1; clone size: once; CDR3 protein: CSASQGLGGNTEAFF; CDR3 DNA: TGCAGTGCTAGTCAAGGCCTCGGGGGGAACACTGAAGCTTTCTTT
V gene: TRBV19; D gene: TRBD2; CDR3 length: 14; J gene: TRBJ2-1; clone size: -; CDR3 protein: CASRREGLAGGQFF; CDR3 DNA: TGTGCCAGTCGACGCGAGGGACTAGCGGGAGGGCAGTTCTTC
V gene: TRBV3-1/TRBV3-2; D gene: -; CDR3 length: 11; J gene: TRBJ1-2; clone size: -; CDR3 protein: CASSREDGYTF; CDR3 DNA: TGTGCCAGCAGCCGGGAGGATGGCTACACCTTC
V gene: TRBV11-1; D gene: -; CDR3 length: 15; J gene: TRBJ1-1; clone size: -; CDR3 protein: CASSLAPRVRAEAFF; CDR3 DNA: TGTGCCAGCAGCTTAGCACCCAGGGTTCGTGCTGAAGCTTTCTTT
V gene: TRBV27; D gene: TRBD1; CDR3 length: 14; J gene: TRBJ2-3; clone size: once; CDR3 protein: CASSSTGASYTQYF; CDR3 DNA: TGTGCCAGCAGTTCGACAGGGGCGAGTTACACGCAGTATTTT
V gene: TRBV28; D gene: -; CDR3 length: 13; J gene: TRBJ2-5; clone size: -; CDR3 protein: CASSLSGEETQYF; CDR3 DNA: TGTGCCAGCAGTTTATCGGGAGAAGAGACCCAGTACTTC
V gene: TRBV6-6; D gene: TRBD2; CDR3 length: 23; J gene: TRBJ2-7; clone size: -; CDR3 protein: CASSSLSWSEVELAGEVSYEQYF; CDR3 DNA: TGTGCCAGCAGCTCATTATCGTGGAGTGAAGTGGAGCTAGCGGGTGAGGTTTCTTACGAGCAGTACTTC
V gene: TRBV6-5; D gene: -; CDR3 length: 15; J gene: TRBJ1-1; clone size: once; CDR3 protein: CASSYSTAGDTEAFF; CDR3 DNA: TGTGCCAGCAGTTATTCGACGGCGGGGGACACTGAAGCTTTCTTT
V gene: TRBV11-2; D gene: -; CDR3 length: 14; J gene: TRBJ2-5; clone size: -; CDR3 protein: CASSLDPVSETQYF; CDR3 DNA: TGTGCCAGCAGCTTAGACCCCGTATCAGAGACCCAGTACTTC
V gene: TRBV4-1; D gene: -; CDR3 length: 15; J gene: TRBJ1-2; clone size: -; CDR3 protein: CASSQDNGGVSGYTF; CDR3 DNA: TGCGCCAGCAGCCAAGATAACGGCGGCGTCAGTGGCTACACCTTC
V gene: TRBV7-2; D gene: TRBD2; CDR3 length: 18; J gene: TRBJ2-5; clone size: -; CDR3 protein: CASSSGQLAGGYQETQYF; CDR3 DNA: TGTGCCAGCAGCTCAGGCCAGCTAGCGGGAGGGTACCAAGAGACCCAGTACTTC
V gene: TRBV5-6; D gene: -; CDR3 length: 17; J gene: TRBJ1-5; clone size: -; CDR3 protein: CASSLSTGSGRYQPQHF; CDR3 DNA: TGTGCCAGCAGCCTTTCTACAGGGTCCGGCCGGTATCAGCCCCAGCATTTT
V gene: TRBV7-9; D gene: TRBD2; CDR3 length: 16; J gene: TRBJ2-7; clone size: -; CDR3 protein: CASSLVLTGGSYEQYF; CDR3 DNA: TGTGCCAGCAGCTTAGTTCTTACGGGGGGATCCTACGAGCAGTACTTC
V gene: TRBV11-2; D gene: -; CDR3 length: 16; J gene: TRBJ2-1; clone size: -; CDR3 protein: CASSLTAVPGYNEQFF; CDR3 DNA: TGTGCCAGCAGCTTAACGGCTGTCCCGGGCTACAATGAGCAGTTCTTC
V gene: TRBV30; D gene: -; CDR3 length: 20; J gene: TRBJ1-3; clone size: -; CDR3 protein: CAWSVYAGWRGPRSGNTIYF; CDR3 DNA: TGTGCCTGGAGTGTATACGCGGGATGGCGGGGGCCCCGCTCTGGAAACACCATATATTTT
V gene: TRBV28; D gene: -; CDR3 length: 13; J gene: TRBJ1-2; clone size: -; CDR3 protein: CASSLIEGYGYTF; CDR3 DNA: TGTGCCAGCAGTTTGATAGAGGGCTATGGCTACACCTTC
V gene: TRBV5-1; D gene: -; CDR3 length: 15; J gene: TRBJ1-5; clone size: -; CDR3 protein: CASSLSGQTDQPQHF; CDR3 DNA: TGCGCCAGCAGCTTGTCAGGACAGACGGATCAGCCCCAGCATTTT
V gene: TRBV3-1/TRBV3-2; D gene: -; CDR3 length: 16; J gene: TRBJ2-1; clone size: -; CDR3 protein: CASSQAIDRSYNEQFF; CDR3 DNA: TGTGCCAGCAGCCAAGCAATAGACAGATCCTACAATGAGCAGTTCTTC
V gene: TRBV6-5; D gene: -; CDR3 length: 13; J gene: TRBJ1-1; clone size: -; CDR3 protein: CASIPRSDTEAFF; CDR3 DNA: TGTGCCAGCATCCCCCGGTCGGACACTGAAGCTTTCTTT
V gene: TRBV19; D gene: TRBD1; CDR3 length: 11; J gene: TRBJ2-5; clone size: -; CDR3 protein: CASTGGETQYF; CDR3 DNA: TGTGCCAGTACAGGGGGCGAGACCCAGTACTTC
V gene: TRBV7-2; D gene: TRBD2; CDR3 length: 17; J gene: TRBJ2-3; clone size: once; CDR3 protein: CASSPQVGTSGRDTQYF; CDR3 DNA: TGTGCCAGCAGCCCCCAGGTTGGGACTAGCGGCAGAGATACGCAGTATTTT
V gene: TRBV7-2; D gene: -; CDR3 length: 14; J gene: TRBJ1-3; clone size: few; CDR3 protein: CASSPQGVGNTIYF; CDR3 DNA: TGTGCCAGCAGCCCCCAAGGAGTTGGAAACACCATATATTTT
V gene: TRBV19; D gene: -; CDR3 length: 16; J gene: TRBJ1-5; clone size: once; CDR3 protein: CASSMGPGPTNQPQHF; CDR3 DNA: TGTGCCAGTAGTATGGGTCCAGGCCCCACCAATCAGCCCCAGCATTTT
V gene: TRBV24-1; D gene: -; CDR3 length: 12; J gene: TRBJ1-1; clone size: once; CDR3 protein: CATSDFAPEAFF; CDR3 DNA: TGTGCCACCAGTGATTTCGCGCCTGAAGCTTTCTTT
V gene: TRBV4-3; D gene: -; CDR3 length: 13; J gene: TRBJ1-2; clone size: -; CDR3 protein: CASSPRAQGGYTF; CDR3 DNA: TGCGCCAGCAGTCCCCGGGCGCAGGGCGGCTACACCTTC
V gene: TRBV27; D gene: -; CDR3 length: 15; J gene: TRBJ2-3; clone size: -; CDR3 protein: CASSSGQTSTYTQYF; CDR3 DNA: TGTGCCAGCAGTTCCGGACAGACTAGCACGTATACGCAGTATTTT
V gene: TRBV3-1/TRBV3-2; D gene: TRBD2; CDR3 length: 15; J gene: TRBJ2-1; clone size: -; CDR3 protein: CASRQSGRSYNEQFF; CDR3 DNA: TGTGCCAGCAGGCAAAGCGGGAGGTCCTACAATGAGCAGTTCTTC
V gene: TRBV3-1/TRBV3-2; D gene: -; CDR3 length: 12; J gene: TRBJ2-7; clone size: -; CDR3 protein: CASSQVGYEQYF; CDR3 DNA: TGTGCCAGCAGCCAAGTCGGCTACGAGCAGTACTTC
V gene: TRBV28; D gene: -; CDR3 length: 16; J gene: TRBJ1-3; clone size: once; CDR3 protein: CASTLTGGFSGNTIYF; CDR3 DNA: TGTGCCAGCACCCTTACGGGGGGCTTTTCTGGAAACACCATATATTTT
V gene: TRBV11-2; D gene: TRBD2; CDR3 length: 18; J gene: TRBJ2-7; clone size: -; CDR3 protein: CASSSPRETSGGSYEQYF; CDR3 DNA: TGTGCCAGCAGCTCTCCTCGAGAGACTAGCGGGGGATCCTACGAGCAGTACTTC
V gene: TRBV25-1; D gene: TRBD1; CDR3 length: 13; J gene: TRBJ1-2; clone size: once; CDR3 protein: CASSETGGYGYTF; CDR3 DNA: TGTGCCAGCAGTGAAACAGGGGGCTATGGCTACACCTTC
V gene: TRBV19; D gene: TRBD1; CDR3 length: 14; J gene: TRBJ2-5; clone size: -; CDR3 protein: CASSLRTGYETQYF; CDR3 DNA: TGTGCCAGTAGTCTCAGGACAGGGTATGAGACCCAGTACTTC
V gene: TRBV6-6; D gene: -; CDR3 length: 16; J gene: TRBJ1-5; clone size: once; CDR3 protein: CASSRETSSRDQPQHF; CDR3 DNA: TGTGCCAGCAGCCGAGAGACATCTTCGCGGGATCAGCCCCAGCATTTT
V gene: TRBV6-5; D gene: TRBD1; CDR3 length: 15; J gene: TRBJ1-1; clone size: -; CDR3 protein: CASRRDRQMNTEAFF; CDR3 DNA: TGTGCCAGCAGGCGGGACAGACAAATGAACACTGAAGCTTTCTTT
V gene: TRBV9; D gene: -; CDR3 length: 14; J gene: TRBJ2-7; clone size: once; CDR3 protein: CASSENLGIYEQYF; CDR3 DNA: TGTGCCAGCAGCGAAAACCTAGGAATCTACGAGCAGTACTTC
V gene: TRBV2; D gene: TRBD1; CDR3 length: 14; J gene: TRBJ1-4; clone size: once; CDR3 protein: CASTSQGAGEKLFF; CDR3 DNA: TGTGCCAGCACTAGCCAGGGGGCAGGAGAAAAACTGTTTTTT
V gene: TRBV5-1; D gene: TRBD1; CDR3 length: 19; J gene: TRBJ1-4; clone size: once; CDR3 protein: CASSLAGTGAFATNEKLFF; CDR3 DNA: TGCGCCAGCAGCTTGGCCGGGACAGGGGCCTTTGCAACTAATGAAAAACTGTTTTTT
V gene: TRBV29-1; D gene: TRBD1; CDR3 length: 14; J gene: TRBJ1-1; clone size: once; CDR3 protein: CSAGTGGGNTEAFF; CDR3 DNA: TGCAGCGCAGGGACAGGGGGAGGGAACACTGAAGCTTTCTTT
V gene: TRBV18; D gene: -; CDR3 length: 16; J gene: TRBJ1-1; clone size: -; CDR3 protein: CASSQDTVLMNTEAFF; CDR3 DNA: TGTGCCAGCTCACAGGACACGGTACTCATGAACACTGAAGCTTTCTTT
V gene: TRBV5-4; D gene: -; CDR3 length: 15; J gene: TRBJ2-5; clone size: once; CDR3 protein: CASSLEGGGQETQYF; CDR3 DNA: TGTGCCAGCAGCTTGGAAGGTGGCGGACAAGAGACCCAGTACTTC
V gene: TRBV5-4; D gene: TRBD1; CDR3 length: 13; J gene: TRBJ1-5; clone size: -; CDR3 protein: CASSRGQYQPQHF; CDR3 DNA: TGTGCCAGCAGCCGGGGACAGTATCAGCCCCAGCATTTT
V gene: TRBV25-1; D gene: TRBD1; CDR3 length: 15; J gene: TRBJ1-1; clone size: -; CDR3 protein: CASSERGRGSSEAFF; CDR3 DNA: TGTGCCAGCAGTGAGAGGGGCAGGGGGTCATCTGAAGCTTTCTTT
V gene: TRBV4-1; D gene: -; CDR3 length: 15; J gene: TRBJ1-2; clone size: -; CDR3 protein: CASSQQGSSNYGYTF; CDR3 DNA: TGCGCCAGCAGCCAGCAGGGGTCATCTAACTATGGCTACACCTTC
V gene: TRBV27; D gene: TRBD1; CDR3 length: 12; J gene: TRBJ2-7; clone size: -; CDR3 protein: CASRTGGGEQYF; CDR3 DNA: TGTGCCAGCAGGACAGGGGGCGGTGAGCAGTACTTC
V gene: TRBV5-1; D gene: TRBD1; CDR3 length: 15; J gene: TRBJ2-7; clone size: once; CDR3 protein: CASSLRGQGDYEQYF; CDR3 DNA: TGCGCCAGCAGCTTGAGGGGACAGGGGGACTACGAGCAGTACTTC
V gene: TRBV14; D gene: -; CDR3 length: 12; J gene: TRBJ2-7; clone size: -; CDR3 protein: CASSHVPYEQYF; CDR3 DNA: TGTGCCAGCAGCCACGTCCCCTACGAGCAGTACTTC
V gene: TRBV28; D gene: -; CDR3 length: 14; J gene: TRBJ2-2; clone size: -; CDR3 protein: CASRGGSNTGELFF; CDR3 DNA: TGTGCCAGCAGGGGGGGATCGAACACCGGGGAGCTGTTTTTT
V gene: TRBV3-1/TRBV3-2; D gene: TRBD1; CDR3 length: 14; J gene: TRBJ1-1; clone size: few; CDR3 protein: CASSALDRGRAAFF; CDR3 DNA: TGTGCCAGCAGCGCCCTGGACAGGGGGCGAGCCGCTTTCTTT